The TCR beta chain under discussion was sequenced for a study of T cell repertoires in cytomegalovirus infection. Turning to this clonotype: What it recognizes is unknown.

Findings and limits, study-wide: Dominating the ex vivo response were TCR beta clonotypes that were CMV-specific and HLA-C-restricted.

TCRdb re-called the reads with MiXCR, one entry per CDR3 protein. The sample shows about 320,000 distinct CDR3 sequences, more than 8% of them seen only once. Germline CDR1 and CDR2: MNHNS and SASEGT. The V and J ends lost 5 bases and 9 bases, in that order; junction bases with no gene match: 8. CDR3 size: 14 residues. This sequence originates from a human donor in good health (CMV status not recorded). Some clones in this sample may be carry-over from other donors' samples. Specimen: PBMCs. The J gene is TRBJ2-1, the V gene TRBV6-1; 9 nucleotides agree with TRBD2. The CDR3 DNA is TGTGCCAGCAGTTACGTAGGACTAGCGACTGAGCAGTTCTTC. The encoded protein is CASSYVGLATEQFF.